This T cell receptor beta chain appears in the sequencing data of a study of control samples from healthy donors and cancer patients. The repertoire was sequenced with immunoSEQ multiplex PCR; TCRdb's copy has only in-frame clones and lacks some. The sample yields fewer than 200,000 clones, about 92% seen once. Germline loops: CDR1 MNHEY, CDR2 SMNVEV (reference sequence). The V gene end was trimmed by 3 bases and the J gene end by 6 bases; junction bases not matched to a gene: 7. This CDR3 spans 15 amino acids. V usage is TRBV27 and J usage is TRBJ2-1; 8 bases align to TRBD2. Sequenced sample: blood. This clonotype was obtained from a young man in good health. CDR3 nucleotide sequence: TGTGCCAGCAGTTTCGGTGCGGGGGGATCCAATGAGCAGTTCTTC. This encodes CASSFGAGGSNEQFF.